The clone carrying this T cell receptor beta chain was seen only a few times. J gave up 2 bases and V 3 bases, and 1 base lay outside the gene matches. CDR1 is GTSNPN and CDR2 is SVGIG in the germline V gene (reference sequence). CDR3 length: 13 residues. TCRdb keeps only in-frame clones here, not all; method: immunoSEQ multiplex PCR. Of some 300,000 clones listed, roughly 89% were seen once; the top ten hold roughly 2.9%. The data originate from a study of blood T cell repertoires in COVID-19. This sequence joins TRBV30 and TRBJ2-7; 10 nucleotides line up with TRBD1. This TCR came from a woman in her 50s who had been exposed to COVID-19. What was sequenced was PBMCs or T cells enriched from blood (not recorded which). CDR3 sequence reads: CAWRTGGTYEQYF. The CDR3 bases are TGTGCCTGGAGGACAGGGGGCACCTACGAGCAGTACTTC.